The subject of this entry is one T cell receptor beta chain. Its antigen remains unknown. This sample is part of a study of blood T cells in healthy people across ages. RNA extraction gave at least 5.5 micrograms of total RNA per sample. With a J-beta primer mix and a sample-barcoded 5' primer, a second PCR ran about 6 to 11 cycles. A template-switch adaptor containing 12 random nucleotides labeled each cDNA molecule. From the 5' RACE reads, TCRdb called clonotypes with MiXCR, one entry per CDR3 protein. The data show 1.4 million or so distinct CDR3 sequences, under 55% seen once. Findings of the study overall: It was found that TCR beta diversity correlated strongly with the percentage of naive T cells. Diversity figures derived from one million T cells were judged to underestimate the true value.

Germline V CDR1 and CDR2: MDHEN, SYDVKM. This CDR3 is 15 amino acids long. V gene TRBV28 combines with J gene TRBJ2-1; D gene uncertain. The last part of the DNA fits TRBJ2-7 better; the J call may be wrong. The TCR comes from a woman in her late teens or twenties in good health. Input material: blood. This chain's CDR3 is CASSRLGLTYNEQYF. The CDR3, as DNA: TGTGCCAGCAGCCGTTTAGGGCTAACCTACAATGAGCAGTACTTC.